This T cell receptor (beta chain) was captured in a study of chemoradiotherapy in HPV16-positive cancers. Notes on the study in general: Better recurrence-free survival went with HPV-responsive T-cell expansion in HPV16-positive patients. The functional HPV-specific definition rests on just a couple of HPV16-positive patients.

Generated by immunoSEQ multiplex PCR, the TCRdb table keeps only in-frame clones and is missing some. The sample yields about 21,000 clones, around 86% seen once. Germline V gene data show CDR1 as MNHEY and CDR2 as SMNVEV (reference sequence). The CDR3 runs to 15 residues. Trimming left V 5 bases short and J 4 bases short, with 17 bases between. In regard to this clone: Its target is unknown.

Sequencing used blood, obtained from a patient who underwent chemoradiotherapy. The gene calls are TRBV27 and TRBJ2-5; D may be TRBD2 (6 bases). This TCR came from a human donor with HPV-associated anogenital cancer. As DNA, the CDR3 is TGTGCCAGCAGTCCTAAGGTCGGGGGTTCAGAGACCCAGTACTTC. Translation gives CASSPKVGGSETQYF.